Shown below are 29 T cell receptor beta chains from a single sample sequenced in a study of beta chain features in type 1 diabetes. Study-level results: All four CD4+ subsets of Type 1 diabetes patients contained TCRB CDR3s that were moderately but significantly shorter.

Since all of the isolated RNA was reverse transcribed, expressed TCRB transcripts were what got sequenced. Profiling relied on immunoSEQ multiplex PCR, and the TCRdb table lists in-frame clones only, not all of them. The table lists about 160,000 clones, around a tenth of them singletons. Their recognized antigens are unknown. The sample comprised central memory CD4+ T cells from blood. These receptors were obtained from a man aged 25 to 45 with type 1 diabetes.

This clone has more than one count but fewer than ten. The chain is built from TRBV10-3 and TRBJ1-1, with D uncertain. The germline V gene encodes CDR1 ENHRY and CDR2 SYGVKD. The CDR3 is 12 amino acids. The V end was cut by 6 bases, the J end by 2 bases, with 7 bases between. CDR3 coding DNA: TGTGCCATCAGGGCACCTAACACTGAAGCTTTCTTT. It is translated as CAIRAPNTEAFF.

This chain links TRBV9 with TRBJ2-5; D is possibly TRBD2 (5 bases). Germline CDR1 SGDLS, CDR2 YYNGEE. V lost 0 bases, J lost 1 base, and 19 bases lay in between. The length of the CDR3 is 18 residues. The CDR3 nucleotides are TGTGCCAGCAGCGTAGGGGGAAGGAGAGCGGAGGTCCAAGAGACCCAGTACTTC. Its translation is CASSVGGRRAEVQETQYF.

This clone has more than one count but fewer than ten. The chain carries TRBV18 and TRBJ2-7, with 7 bases fitting TRBD1. In germline, CDR1 is KGHSH, CDR2 LQKENI. Losses at the gene ends were 4 bases for V and 2 bases for J; bases not matched to a gene: 5. CDR3 length: 14 residues. The CDR3: CASSRPGQPYEQYF. The DNA of the CDR3 is TGTGCCAGCTCACGTCCGGGACAGCCCTACGAGCAGTACTTC.

This clone was counted only a few times. DNA of the CDR3: TGTGCCAGCAGCCGCGGGTGGGGTGAGCAGTTCTTC. This codes for CASSRGWGEQFF. J is TRBJ2-1 and V is TRBV7-2; TRBD2 might be the D (5 bases). Trimming pared 5 bases from V and 9 bases from J, leaving 11 bases between. Germline V gene sequence: CDR1 SGHTA, CDR2 FQGNSA. CDR3 length: 12 amino acids.

This clone has more than one count but fewer than ten. CDR3 region: CAWSSPPGTSGTKRYEQYF. The CDR3 DNA reads as TGTGCCTGGAGTTCCCCACCAGGGACTAGCGGGACCAAACGCTACGAGCAGTACTTC. This rearrangement joins TRBV30 to TRBJ2-7, with 13 bases identical to TRBD2. CDR3 length equals 19 residues. V shed 2 bases and J 3 bases; nucleotides not matched to a gene: 16. Germline V lookup: CDR1 GTSNPN, CDR2 SVGIG (reference sequence).

The count of this clone is one. The chain links TRBV5-4 to TRBJ2-1, with 10 bases lining up with TRBD2. Germline CDR1 reads SGHNT; CDR2 reads YYREEE (reference sequence). The V gene end was trimmed by 4 bases and the J gene end by 9 bases; junction bases not matched to a gene: 10. The CDR3 consists of 15 residues. CDR3: CASSPLLAGVSEQFF. The CDR3 region has the DNA TGTGCCAGCAGCCCATTGCTAGCGGGAGTTAGTGAGCAGTTCTTC. Combining the CDR3 with reference TRBV5-4 and TRBJ2-1 gives the whole variable domain ETGVTQSPTHLIKTRGQQVTLRCSSQSGHNTVSWYQQALGQGPQFIFQYYREEENGRGNFPPRFSGLQFPNYSSELNVNALELDDSALYLCASSPLLAGVSEQFFGPGTRLTVL.

V usage is TRBV7-9 and J usage is TRBJ2-7, with a possible D match to TRBD2 (6 bases). The CDR3 extends over 13 amino acids. Trimming removed 5 bases at V and 3 bases at J, with 11 bases between. Germline assignment: CDR1 SEHNR and CDR2 FQNEAQ (reference sequence). The CDR3 DNA reads as TGTGCCAGCAGCCCCGGGGGAGGCTACGAGCAGTACTTC. The encoded protein is CASSPGGGYEQYF.

This clone came up a few times. The chain employs TRBV4-2 and TRBJ2-3; 13 positions agree with TRBD2. Germline values: CDR1 LGHNA, CDR2 YNFKEQ. CDR3 length equals 15 residues. Trimming at V came to 8 bases and at J to 3 bases, leaving 5 bases not matched to a gene. The CDR3 spells CASGQTSGRTDTQYF. The CDR3 DNA reads TGTGCCAGCGGTCAGACTAGCGGGAGGACAGATACGCAGTATTTT.

This clone was detected a few times. The chain uses TRBV4-3 and TRBJ1-2; 8 bases line up with TRBD1. CDR3 length: 15 amino acids. Germline V gene sequence: CDR1 LGHNA, CDR2 YSLEER. The V and J ends lost 0 bases and 8 bases, in that order; junction bases with no gene match: 8. This CDR3 reads CASSQEDRAIGGYTF. The CDR3, as DNA: TGCGCCAGCAGCCAAGAGGACAGGGCGATCGGCGGCTACACCTTC.

The chain recombines TRBV5-4 with TRBJ2-7, with 7 bases fitting TRBD2. Trimming removed 2 bases from V and 4 bases from J; junction bases left unmatched: 9. CDR1 is SGHNT, CDR2 YYREEE, per germline (reference sequence). The CDR3 extends over 15 amino acids. The CDR3 DNA sequence: TGTGCCAGCAGCTTTCGGGCTAGCGGAGTATACGAGCAGTACTTC. The encoded protein is CASSFRASGVYEQYF. Filled out from reference TRBV5-4 and TRBJ2-7, the complete variable domain reads ETGVTQSPTHLIKTRGQQVTLRCSSQSGHNTVSWYQQALGQGPQFIFQYYREEENGRGNFPPRFSGLQFPNYSSELNVNALELDDSALYLCASSFRASGVYEQYFGPGTRLTVT.

There are a few counts of this clone. The chain combines TRBV19 with TRBJ2-3, with D maybe TRBD2 (6 bases). The CDR3 length is 13 residues. V lost 5 bases and J 4 bases, leaving 10 bases between the germline ends. Germline CDR1 is LNHDA and CDR2 is SQIVND (reference sequence). The CDR3 DNA follows: TGTGCCAGTAGTCAACGACTAGCAGATACGCAGTATTTT. Translating gives CASSQRLADTQYF.

There are a few counts of this clone. This chain joins TRBV27 and TRBJ2-7, with D possibly matching TRBD1 (6 bases). CDR1 MNHEY and CDR2 SMNVEV come from the germline V gene (reference sequence). The CDR3 is 12 residues long. V was clipped by 8 bases and J by 3 bases, with 11 bases between them. DNA for the CDR3: TGTGCCAGCGGCGTACAGGGCTACGAGCAGTACTTC. Translation: CASGVQGYEQYF.

The rearrangement links TRBV7-9 to TRBJ1-1, with 8 bases fitting TRBD1. Germline V gene data show CDR1 as SEHNR and CDR2 as FQNEAQ (reference sequence). V lost 11 bases and J lost 0; bases outside the gene matches: 8. This CDR3 has 14 residues. The CDR3: CAGDRDRLNTEAFF. The CDR3 coding sequence is TGTGCCGGCGACCGGGACAGGCTGAACACTGAAGCTTTCTTT.

The chain recombines TRBV29-1 with TRBJ1-1; D possibly corresponds to TRBD1 (6 bases). V shed 6 bases and J shed 10 bases, with 12 bases lying between them. Per the germline V gene, CDR1 is SQVTM and CDR2 is ANQGSEA. The CDR3 consists of 10 residues. CDR3 nucleotides: TGCAGCGTCGGACAGTCACGAGCTTTCTTT. As protein: CSVGQSRAFF.

A few counts support this clone. The rearrangement links TRBV4-3 to TRBJ2-7; 7 positions match TRBD2. The length of the CDR3 is 16 residues. Losses at the gene ends were 4 bases for V and 0 bases for J; bases not matched to a gene: 9. Germline-derived CDR1 and CDR2 are LGHNA and YSLEER. The CDR3 bases are TGCGCCAGCAGCCGCCTACTAGCGCTCAGCTCCTACGAGCAGTACTTC. It codes for CASSRLLALSSYEQYF.

In its sample, this clone was seen a few times. The J gene is TRBJ2-3, the V gene TRBV7-2; 11 bases match TRBD2. Germline V gene sequence: CDR1 SGHTA, CDR2 FQGNSA. This CDR3 contains 16 residues. Trimming removed 5 bases from V and 4 bases from J; junction bases left unmatched: 8. The CDR3 sequence is CASSLAIAGGADTQYF. CDR3 DNA: TGTGCCAGCAGCCTCGCCATAGCGGGAGGGGCAGATACGCAGTATTTT.

The CDR3 here is CASIGLDRGYGYTF. The CDR3 DNA sequence: TGTGCCAGCATCGGATTAGACAGGGGATATGGCTACACCTTC. V usage is TRBV28 and J usage is TRBJ1-2, with 8 bases fitting TRBD1. J gave up 5 bases and V 7 bases, and 9 bases lay outside the gene matches. This CDR3 is 14 amino acids long. Looked up from germline, CDR1 is MDHEN and CDR2 is SYDVKM.

The rearrangement joins TRBV5-1 to TRBJ2-3, with 7 nucleotides matching TRBD2. V dropped 6 bases and J dropped 6; count of bases not matched to a gene: 16. The CDR3 runs to 16 residues. The germline gives CDR1 SGHRS, CDR2 YFSETQ. This chain's CDR3 is CASTSLGGGPIDTQYF. The CDR3 DNA reads as TGCGCCAGCACCTCCCTCGGGGGAGGGCCGATTGATACGCAGTATTTT.

This clone was seen a few times. V usage is TRBV6-1 and J usage is TRBJ2-7, with D possibly TRBD1 on 5 matching bases. Between the trimmed V and J ends, which lost 7 bases and 4 bases, there was a span of 14 bases. CDR3 length: 13 amino acids. Germline values: CDR1 MNHNS, CDR2 SASEGT. The CDR3 DNA reads TGTGCCAGCACAAGGGGAAGAAATTACGAGCAGTACTTC. Translated: CASTRGRNYEQYF.

This clone was detected once. The chain employs TRBV6-1 and TRBJ1-2; no definite D call. The CDR3 runs 14 residues. V was trimmed by 3 bases and J by 6 bases, leaving 14 bases between them. Germline CDR1 MNHNS, CDR2 SASEGT. The CDR3, as DNA: TGTGCCAGCAGTGACTTGACACGGTTAAATGGCTACACCTTC. Encoded protein: CASSDLTRLNGYTF.

This clone has only a few counts. V is TRBV7-2 and J is TRBJ2-1; D may be TRBD2 (6 bases). CDR1 SGHTA and CDR2 FQGNSA come from the germline V gene. Trimming took off 1 base at V and 8 bases at J, with 12 bases between the two ends. The CDR3 has 14 amino acids. The CDR3 DNA is TGTGCCAGCAGCTTAGTGCGGGATGCGCATGAGCAGTTCTTC. It yields the protein CASSLVRDAHEQFF.

V and J are TRBV29-1 and TRBJ2-1; D perhaps matches TRBD2 (5 bases). Germline values: CDR1 SQVTM, CDR2 ANQGSEA. Trimming pared 6 bases from V and 4 bases from J, leaving 7 bases between. The CDR3 runs to 11 residues. The CDR3 DNA sequence: TGCAGCGTGGAGGAATACAATGAGCAGTTCTTC. Its translation is CSVEEYNEQFF.

The V gene is TRBV5-4, the J gene TRBJ1-3; possibly TRBD1 for D (5 bases). This CDR3 spans 16 amino acids. Trimming pared 4 bases from V and 0 bases from J, leaving 14 bases between. Germline V gene lookup returns CDR1 SGHNT and CDR2 YYREEE (reference sequence). This CDR3 reads CASSPTGGNSGNTIYF. CDR3 DNA: TGTGCCAGCAGCCCTACGGGGGGGAACTCTGGAAACACCATATATTTT.

This clone was counted between two and nine times. The chain carries TRBV2 and TRBJ2-3; 9 nucleotides align to TRBD2. J gave up 4 bases and V 6 bases, and 8 bases lay outside the gene matches. Germline V gene data show CDR1 as SNHLY and CDR2 as FYNNEI. The CDR3 runs 15 residues. The CDR3: CASRSPGLAADTQYF. CDR3 in DNA: TGTGCCAGCAGAAGCCCGGGACTAGCTGCAGATACGCAGTATTTT.

In its sample, this clone was seen a few times. The V and J genes are TRBV5-5 and TRBJ1-5, with 9 bases aligning to TRBD1. Germline V CDR1 and CDR2: SGHKS, YYEKEE (reference sequence). Losses at the gene ends were 5 bases for V and 4 bases for J; bases not matched to a gene: 4. CDR3 size: 14 residues. The CDR3 DNA sequence: TGTGCCAGCAGTACGACAGGGGGAAATCAGCCCCAGCATTTT. Translation: CASSTTGGNQPQHF.

This clone appeared a few times. The chain carries TRBV27 and TRBJ2-3; 10 bases map to TRBD2. Germline assignment: CDR1 MNHEY and CDR2 SMNVEV (reference sequence). Trimming took 5 bases from V and 5 from J; bases not matched to a gene: 10. The CDR3 covers 16 residues. The CDR3 region is CASSPWGTSVQDTQYF. The CDR3 nucleotides are TGTGCCAGCAGTCCGTGGGGGACTAGCGTCCAAGATACGCAGTATTTT.

The chain couples TRBV4-3 to TRBJ1-1, with 7 bases fitting TRBD1. CDR3 size: 14 residues. Trimming cost V 0 bases and J 10 bases; bases outside gene matches: 8. Germline CDR1 LGHNA, CDR2 YSLEER. The CDR3 region has the DNA TGCGCCAGCAGCCAAGAGGAGAATGCAGGGGGAGCTTTCTTT. Protein: CASSQEENAGGAFF.

The sample holds a few counts of this clone. V gene TRBV7-9 combines with J gene TRBJ2-7; D call uncertain. CDR3 length: 14 amino acids. V dropped 1 base and J dropped 3 bases, with 10 bases sitting between them. Germline assignment: CDR1 SEHNR and CDR2 FQNEAQ (reference sequence). The CDR3 DNA reads TGTGCCAGCAGCTTAGGGCCGAATATCTACGAGCAGTACTTC. Translation: CASSLGPNIYEQYF. The whole variable domain, filled in from reference TRBV7-9 and TRBJ2-7, reads DTGVSQNPRHKITKRGQNVTFRCDPISEHNRLYWYRQTLGQGPEFLTYFQNEAQLEKSRLLSDRFSAERPKGSFSTLEIQRTEQGDSAMYLCASSLGPNIYEQYFGPGTRLTVT.

This chain links TRBV19 with TRBJ2-7; maybe TRBD1 (6 bases). Trimming removed 5 bases at V and 4 bases at J, with 12 bases between. The CDR3 has 13 residues. Germline CDR1 is LNHDA and CDR2 is SQIVND (reference sequence). The CDR3 loop reads CASSRTVAYEQYF. Here the CDR3 DNA reads TGTGCCAGTAGTCGGACAGTTGCGTACGAGCAGTACTTC.